One sample yielded the 19 T cell receptor beta chains listed below, sequenced in a study of metastatic and nonmetastatic thyroid tumors. Every patient was untreated before thyroid surgery. With MiXCR, TCRdb reprocessed the PCR reads. The repertoire holds tens of thousands of clones, with about 12% as singletons. Sequencing was carried out using blood. These receptor sequences come from a female donor with papillary thyroid cancer or a benign thyroid nodule (not recorded which). Some clones in this sample may be carry-over from other donors' samples.

The table lists this clone with many counts. The DNA for the CDR3 is TGCGCCAGCACCCGGACTAGCGGGTTTAGCTCTGGGGCCAACGTCCTGACTTTC. Translating it yields CASTRTSGFSSGANVLTF. The chain employs TRBV5-1 and TRBJ2-6; 11 positions match TRBD2. Trimming took 6 bases from V and 0 from J; bases not matched to a gene: 8. The CDR3 is 18 amino acids. Germline values: CDR1 SGHRS, CDR2 YFSETQ.

This clone was recorded a few times. This may be a read error, as it is one base from a much larger clone. Other DNA variants within this sample encode the same CDR3. This chain connects TRBV2 to TRBJ2-5; no definite D call. CDR1 and CDR2 from the germline V gene are SNHLY and FYNNEI. This CDR3 contains 13 residues. V was cut by 4 bases and J by 7 bases, with 13 bases left in between. CDR3 loop: CASSAPGVLTQYF. In DNA, the CDR3 is TGTGCCAGCAGTGCTCCTGGGGTTTTGACCCAGTACTTC.

On this clone: This may arise from a read error, as a much more abundant clone is one base away. The V and J genes are TRBV2 and TRBJ2-3; a weak D match, TRBD1 (5 bases). Germline assignment: CDR1 SNHLY and CDR2 FYNNEI. This CDR3 is 15 amino acids long. V was cut by 6 bases and J by 2 bases, with 15 bases left in between. CDR3 in amino acids: CASSTLGAPTDTQYF. The CDR3 coding sequence is TGTGCCAGCAGCACTCTAGGGGCCCCCACAGATACGCAGTATTTT.

In its sample, this clone was seen many times. The chain is built from TRBV3-1 and TRBJ2-7; 13 positions agree with TRBD2. Germline-derived CDR1 and CDR2 are LGHDT and YNNKEL (reference sequence). The ends lost 4 bases at V and 4 bases at J; junction bases unmatched: 13. The CDR3 has 18 residues. CDR3 protein: CASSLGLAGVSAGYEQYF. The CDR3 nucleotides read TGTGCCAGCAGCCTAGGACTAGCGGGAGTCTCAGCAGGGTACGAGCAGTACTTC.

Notes on this clone: Its ends do not fully match the called genes, so a read error is possible. This chain links TRBV20-1 with TRBJ1-5; a possible D gene is TRBD1 (6 bases). Germline V gives CDR1 DFQATT, CDR2 SNEGSKA (reference sequence). The CDR3 covers 12 residues. The CDR3 reads CSANQGNRPHHF. The CDR3 bases are TGCAGTGCTAATCAGGGGAATCGGCCCCATCATTTT.

With respect to this clone: A much larger clone lies one base from this, so it may be a read error. Additional DNA sequences in this sample encode the identical CDR3. This rearrangement joins TRBV10-3 to TRBJ2-2, with D perhaps TRBD1 (6 bases). Germline assignment: CDR1 ENHRY and CDR2 SYGVKD. V dropped 6 bases and J dropped 6 bases, with 20 bases sitting between them. The length of the CDR3 is 16 residues. The CDR3 nucleotides are TGTGCCATCAGCCAAGGGGGTGGGGCTATTGCCGGGGAGCTGTTTTTT. This translates into CAISQGGGAIAGELFF.

This clone was detected only a few times. A much larger clonotype is one base distant, so this may be a read error. The chain links TRBV7-2 to TRBJ2-7, with TRBD2 identical over 8 bases. This CDR3 contains 14 residues. Germline-derived CDR1 and CDR2 are SGHTA and FQGNSA. The V gene end was trimmed by 3 bases and the J gene end by 7 bases; junction bases not matched to a gene: 8. The CDR3 is CASSLNTGRGEQYV. The CDR3, as DNA: TGTGCCAGCAGCTTGAATACCGGGAGGGGGGAGCAGTACGTC.

A note on this clone: One base away lies a much larger clone, so this may be a sequencing read error. This sequence joins TRBV12-3 or TRBV12-4 and TRBJ1-2; the D gene is possibly TRBD1 (5 bases). The CDR3 contains 13 residues. Trimming left V 11 bases short and J 4 bases short, with 17 bases between. This CDR3 reads CADSTGVGYGYTF. The CDR3 DNA follows: TGTGCCGACTCGACGGGGGTAGGCTATGGCTACACCTTC.

The V and J genes are TRBV10-1 and TRBJ2-7; weak D call: TRBD1 (6 bases). CDR1 is WNHNN, CDR2 SYGVQD, per germline (reference sequence). The ends were cut back, 5 bases at V and 4 bases at J, with 15 bases in the middle. The CDR3 extends over 14 amino acids. The CDR3 spells CASSTPGTPYEQYF. The CDR3, as DNA: TGCGCCAGCAGTACCCCCGGGACACCTTACGAGCAGTACTTC.

This clone was observed many times. Sequence at one end of the junction differs from germline and may be a read error. Other DNA sequences from this sample encode an identical CDR3 as well. The chain uses TRBV4-3 and TRBJ2-4, with D tentatively TRBD1 (6 bases). The CDR3 loop spans 16 amino acids. Germline loops: CDR1 LGHNA, CDR2 YSLEER. DNA for the CDR3: TGCGCCAGCAGCCAAGATGGCGCAGGGGCCAAAAACATTCAATACTTC. Translation gives CASSQDGAGAKNIQYF.

This clone was seen just once. A much bigger clone sits one base away, suggesting this may be a read error. In the same sample, other DNA sequences code for this CDR3. The genes are TRBV9 and TRBJ2-2; tentatively, D is TRBD2 (6 bases). The CDR3 is 16 amino acids. The germline V gene has CDR1 SGDLS and CDR2 YYNGEE. V lost 3 bases and J 6 bases, leaving 18 bases between the germline ends. The CDR3 sequence: CASSGRGPARAGELFF. In DNA, the CDR3 is TGTGCCAGCAGCGGGCGGGGTCCCGCGAGGGCCGGGGAGCTGTTTTTT.

This clone was counted ten times or more. This chain links TRBV3-1 with TRBJ1-5; unclear D gene. CDR1 and CDR2 from the germline V gene are LGHDT and YNNKEL (reference sequence). The CDR3 sequence is 14 residues long. The germline V and J ends were trimmed by 0 bases and 6 bases, with 9 bases remaining between them. The CDR3 bases are TGTGCCAGCAGCCAAGATTCGACGTTTCAGCCCCAGCATTTT. As protein: CASSQDSTFQPQHF. Supplemented by reference TRBV3-1 and TRBJ1-5, the full variable domain reads DTAVSQTPKYLVTQMGNDKSIKCEQNLGHDTMYWYKQDSKKFLKIMFSYNNKELIINETVPNRFSPKSPDKAHLNLHINSLELGDSAVYFCASSQDSTFQPQHFGDGTRLSIL.

This clone was seen ten or more times. The gene calls are TRBV4-3 and TRBJ1-5; D call uncertain. V was pared by 0 bases and J by 5 bases, with 5 bases between. Germline CDR1 reads LGHNA; CDR2 reads YSLEER. The CDR3 spans 13 residues. The DNA of the CDR3 is TGCGCCAGCAGCCAAGATAGGGATCAGCCCCAGCATTTT. Translating gives CASSQDRDQPQHF.

This clone was detected many times. The chain has TRBV28 and TRBJ1-5; D is undetermined. Per germline, CDR1 MDHEN and CDR2 SYDVKM. This CDR3 comprises 18 residues. The ends were cut back, 3 bases at V and 2 bases at J, with 20 bases in the middle. The CDR3 coding sequence is TGTGCCAGCAGTTTGGAAGGAGGGTTAAGAATCGGCAATCAGCCCCAGCATTTT. It yields the protein CASSLEGGLRIGNQPQHF.

This clone showed up many times. The chain combines TRBV7-9 with TRBJ2-1; 8 bases align to TRBD2. CDR3 size: 16 residues. The J segment lost 5 bases and the V segment lost 2 bases, leaving 8 bases of the junction unmatched. The germline CDR1 and CDR2 sequences are SEHNR and FQNEAQ (reference sequence). CDR3 protein: CASSLHGTRDNNEQFF. CDR3 coding DNA: TGTGCCAGCAGCTTACATGGGACTAGGGACAACAATGAGCAGTTCTTC. The full variable domain, its missing parts supplied by reference TRBV7-9 and TRBJ2-1, is DTGVSQNPRHKITKRGQNVTFRCDPISEHNRLYWYRQTLGQGPEFLTYFQNEAQLEKSRLLSDRFSAERPKGSFSTLEIQRTEQGDSAMYLCASSLHGTRDNNEQFFGPGTRLTVL.

This clone is termed medium-sized. The V gene is TRBV12-3 or TRBV12-4, the J gene TRBJ2-7; D gene uncertain. The CDR3 runs to 15 residues. V gave up 6 bases and J gave up 3 bases, with 18 bases separating them. The CDR3 loop is CASRPRTAPYYEQYF. The CDR3 bases are TGTGCCAGCAGGCCGCGGACGGCCCCTTACTACGAGCAGTACTTC.

This clone appeared many times. The V gene is TRBV5-1, the J gene TRBJ1-1; D is undetermined. This CDR3 spans 14 amino acids. Per the germline V gene, CDR1 is SGHRS and CDR2 is YFSETQ. The V end was cut by 2 bases, the J end by 4 bases, with 12 bases between. This CDR3 is CASSFDILGTEAFF. The DNA of the CDR3 is TGCGCCAGCAGCTTCGACATCTTGGGCACTGAAGCTTTCTTT.

There are a few counts of this clone. One junction end does not reproduce the germline sequence, and a read error may be involved. The V and J genes are TRBV6-1 and TRBJ1-5; 8 bases fit TRBD1. Germline V gene lookup returns CDR1 MNHNS and CDR2 SASEGT. This CDR3 is built from 15 residues. CDR3 amino acids: CVSSDATGVGLSQHF. CDR3 nucleotides: TGTGTCAGCAGTGACGCGACAGGGGTTGGATTATCCCAGCATTTT.

This clone was seen many times. The chain couples TRBV18 to TRBJ1-4, with a weak D call TRBD1 (5 bases). The CDR3 covers 14 residues. V was shortened by 2 bases and J by 8 bases, with 12 bases between the two germline ends. The V gene's germline CDR1 is KGHSH and CDR2 LQKENI. CDR3 sequence: CASSPTGQGEKLFF. CDR3 nucleotides: TGTGCCAGCTCACCAACGGGGCAGGGCGAAAAACTGTTTTTT. Supplemented by reference TRBV18 and TRBJ1-4, the full variable domain reads NAGVMQNPRHLVRRRGQEARLRCSPMKGHSHVYWYRQLPEEGLKFMVYLQKENIIDESGMPKERFSAEFPKEGPSILRIQQVVRGDSAAYFCASSPTGQGEKLFFGSGTQLSVL.